The sequence of this TCR beta chain was determined in a study of T cell changes during pregnancy in multiple sclerosis. CDR1 and CDR2 from the germline V gene are SEHNR and FQNEAQ (reference sequence). This CDR3 has 14 residues. V was trimmed by 5 bases and J by 1 base, leaving 11 bases between them. Data came from immunoSEQ multiplex PCR; TCRdb stores just in-frame clones and leaves some out. The sample lists around 51,000 clones; 93% were seen once. V usage is TRBV7-9 and J usage is TRBJ1-1; possibly TRBD1 for D (5 bases). The TCR comes from a female donor with multiple sclerosis, enrolled in a pregnancy study. Sample: peripheral blood, taken in the second trimester of pregnancy. In DNA, the CDR3 is TGTGCCAGCAGCCCAGGGTTTACGAACACTGAAGCTTTCTTT. It is translated as CASSPGFTNTEAFF. The variable domain in full, completed from reference TRBV7-9 and TRBJ1-1, reads DTGVSQNPRHKITKRGQNVTFRCDPISEHNRLYWYRQTLGQGPEFLTYFQNEAQLEKSRLLSDRFSAERPKGSFSTLEIQRTEQGDSAMYLCASSPGFTNTEAFFGQGTRLTVV.